This T cell receptor (beta chain) was recovered during a study of control samples from healthy donors and cancer patients. TCRdb keeps only in-frame clones here, not all; method: immunoSEQ multiplex PCR. The sample has about 180,000 clones, 90% seen once; the top ten hold around 1.4%. V shed 1 base and J shed 3 bases, with 12 bases lying between them. Per the germline V gene, CDR1 is LNHDA and CDR2 is SQIVND (reference sequence). This CDR3 region has 15 residues. The receptor comes from a woman aged 45 to 65 in good health. The sample comprised blood. This chain uses TRBV19 with TRBJ1-1; tentatively, D is TRBD1 (5 bases). CDR3 sequence reads: CASSIVGRGDTEAFF. CDR3 coding DNA: TGTGCCAGTAGTATAGTGGGGCGTGGGGACACTGAAGCTTTCTTT. The full variable domain, with the rest looked up from reference TRBV19 and TRBJ1-1, is DGGITQSPKYLFRKEGQNVTLSCEQNLNHDAMYWYRQDPGQGLRLIYYSQIVNDFQKGDIAEGYSVSREKKESFPLTVTSAQKNPTAFYLCASSIVGRGDTEAFFGQGTRLTVV.